The 2 T cell receptor beta chains given below trace back to one sample, sequenced in a study of cytomegalovirus exposure and HLA in healthy donors. TCRdb's copy holds only in-frame clones and misses some; the assay was immunoSEQ multiplex PCR. Of around 250,000 clones listed, around 91% are singletons. The specimen sequenced was PBMCs. These receptors were obtained from a woman in her 30s in good health and CMV-seronegative.

This sequence joins TRBV7-3 and TRBJ1-1; no definite D call. This CDR3 has 14 residues. V lost 1 base to trimming and J lost 5 bases, with 11 bases between them. Looked up from germline, CDR1 is SGHTA and CDR2 is FQGTGA. The CDR3 nucleotides are TGTGCCAGCAGCTTAAGTTCAAAGGGAACTGAAGCTTTCTTT. This sequence encodes CASSLSSKGTEAFF.

This clone was picked up one time. The chain carries TRBV5-6 and TRBJ2-1, with TRBD1 matching over 7 bases. This CDR3 has 15 amino acids. Germline V gene data show CDR1 as SGHDT and CDR2 as YYEEEE. Unmatched junction bases numbered 7, after V lost 1 base and J lost 6 bases. Here the CDR3 reads CASSLIGEGANEQFF. DNA for the CDR3: TGTGCCAGCAGCTTGATTGGCGAGGGGGCCAATGAGCAGTTCTTC.